Shown below are 20 T cell receptor beta chains from a single sample sequenced in a study of identifying expanded T cells in peripheral blood. Repertoires were generated with immunoSEQ multiplex PCR, while TCRdb's copy carries only in-frame clones and drops some. The sample holds about 85,000 clones, approximately 90% seen once. Material: blood. These receptors originate from a person between 18 and 70 years old in good health.

This clone was recorded only once. The chain is built from TRBV18 and TRBJ2-7; D gene ambiguous. Trimming removed 0 bases at V and 3 bases at J, with 3 bases between. The length of the CDR3 is 12 residues. Germline V gene lookup returns CDR1 KGHSH and CDR2 LQKENI. CDR3 DNA sequence: TGTGCCAGCTCACCACCGTTCTACGAGCAGTACTTC. It specifies CASSPPFYEQYF.

V and J are TRBV15 and TRBJ1-1, with D perhaps matching TRBD1 (5 bases). Germline-derived CDR1 and CDR2 are LNHNV and YYDKDF (reference sequence). CDR3 size: 15 residues. Trimming shortened V by 0 bases and J by 11 bases, and 19 bases separated the two germline ends. The CDR3 protein is CATSRDSSVGVLAFF. In DNA, the CDR3 is TGTGCCACCAGCAGAGATAGCAGTGTGGGGGTCCTTGCTTTCTTT. Full variable domain (rest looked up from reference TRBV15 and TRBJ1-1): DAMVIQNPRYQVTQFGKPVTLSCSQTLNHNVMYWYQQKSSQAPKLLFHYYDKDFNNEADTPDNFQSRRPNTSFCFLDIRSPGLGDTAMYLCATSRDSSVGVLAFFGQGTRLTVV.

The rearrangement uses TRBV5-4 and TRBJ1-1; 11 bases are a match to TRBD1. J gave up 3 bases and V 5 bases, and 3 bases lay outside the gene matches. CDR3 length: 14 amino acids. The germline gives CDR1 SGHNT, CDR2 YYREEE (reference sequence). CDR3 sequence (DNA): TGTGCCAGCAGGGGGGGACAGGGGGACACTGAAGCTTTCTTT. It translates to CASRGGQGDTEAFF.

The CDR3 region has the DNA TGTGCCAGTAGGAAGACAGGGCAGGCCTATGGCTACACCTTC. The encoded protein is CASRKTGQAYGYTF. J is TRBJ1-2 and V is TRBV19, with 7 bases fitting TRBD1. Germline CDR1 and CDR2: LNHDA and SQIVND (reference sequence). CDR3 length: 14 residues. J lost 4 bases, V lost 6 bases, and 8 bases had no gene match.

This clone appeared once. The chain links TRBV6-1 to TRBJ2-5; maybe TRBD2 (6 bases). The germline V gene encodes CDR1 MNHNS and CDR2 SASEGT. The CDR3 covers 14 residues. V dropped 4 bases and J dropped 1 base, with 10 bases sitting between them. CDR3 DNA: TGTGCCAGCAGTGTCGGGGAGGCCCAAGAGACCCAGTACTTC. This codes for CASSVGEAQETQYF.

The rearrangement joins TRBV7-9 to TRBJ2-1; D is uncertain. V lost 8 bases and J lost 0, with 11 bases in between. Germline CDR1 SEHNR, CDR2 FQNEAQ (reference sequence). This CDR3 region has 14 residues. The CDR3 DNA follows: TGTGCCAGCGACCTAGGTTACTCCTACAATGAGCAGTTCTTC. It is translated as CASDLGYSYNEQFF.

The chain recombines TRBV10-3 with TRBJ2-2; D is possibly TRBD1 (6 bases). Germline V CDR1 and CDR2: ENHRY, SYGVKD. This CDR3 contains 15 residues. Trimming shortened V by 7 bases and J by 1 base, and 13 bases separated the two germline ends. This CDR3 reads CAINTGILNTGELFF. The CDR3 coding sequence is TGTGCCATCAATACAGGGATTCTGAACACCGGGGAGCTGTTTTTT.

The J gene is TRBJ1-1, the V gene TRBV19; the D is unclear. Trimming pared 7 bases from V and 2 bases from J, leaving 8 bases between. This CDR3 has 12 residues. Germline CDR1 is LNHDA and CDR2 is SQIVND (reference sequence). The CDR3 coding sequence is TGTGCCAGTATGACGGGAAACACTGAAGCTTTCTTT. It yields the protein CASMTGNTEAFF.

The chain recombines TRBV11-3 with TRBJ2-3; 11 bases line up with TRBD2. Germline V gene sequence: CDR1 SGHNT, CDR2 YENEEA. The V and J ends lost 2 bases and 2 bases, in that order; junction bases with no gene match: 15. This CDR3 has 20 residues. Here the CDR3 DNA reads TGTGCCAGCAGCTTACCTCTACTAGCGGGGGCAAACCCGACCACAGATACGCAGTATTTT. Its protein is CASSLPLLAGANPTTDTQYF.

The gene calls are TRBV10-3 and TRBJ1-6, with D possibly TRBD1 on 6 matching bases. Germline loops: CDR1 ENHRY, CDR2 SYGVKD. Trimming took 7 bases from V and 8 from J, leaving 21 bases between them. The CDR3 has 16 residues. CDR3 sequence: CAITMGHFNGDSPLHF. CDR3 nucleotides: TGTGCCATCACTATGGGACATTTCAATGGGGATTCACCCCTCCACTTT.

The gene calls are TRBV4-2 and TRBJ1-5, with D unresolved. The CDR3 length is 19 residues. The germline V and J ends were trimmed by 0 bases and 1 base, with 19 bases remaining between them. Per the germline V gene, CDR1 is LGHNA and CDR2 is YNFKEQ. CDR3 sequence: CASSQDMRWSTVSNQPQHF. In DNA form, the CDR3 reads TGTGCCAGCAGCCAAGATATGAGGTGGTCCACCGTGAGCAATCAGCCCCAGCATTTT.

The J gene is TRBJ1-4, the V gene TRBV7-9; tentative D call: TRBD1 (5 bases). CDR1 and CDR2 from the germline V gene are SEHNR and FQNEAQ (reference sequence). The CDR3 runs to 14 residues. V lost 3 bases and J lost 10, with 15 bases in between. This CDR3 reads CASSFEGFGGKLFF. Written as DNA, the CDR3 is TGTGCCAGCAGCTTCGAGGGGTTCGGAGGAAAACTGTTTTTT.

This sequence joins TRBV28 and TRBJ2-7; 8 positions agree with TRBD1. The CDR3 spans 15 residues. Trimming cost V 3 bases and J 3 bases; bases outside gene matches: 7. Germline V CDR1 and CDR2: MDHEN, SYDVKM. CDR3 DNA: TGTGCCAGCAGTTTGCTGGGGACAGGTTACTACGAGCAGTACTTC. Its protein is CASSLLGTGYYEQYF.

The chain carries TRBV5-4 and TRBJ2-2, with 11 bases fitting TRBD2. The CDR3 runs 17 residues. Losses at the gene ends were 2 bases for V and 6 bases for J; bases not matched to a gene: 9. The V gene's germline CDR1 is SGHNT and CDR2 YYREEE (reference sequence). In DNA, the CDR3 is TGTGCCAGCAGCTTACGTAGCGGGGGGGCCATCCCCGGGGAGCTGTTTTTT. This sequence encodes CASSLRSGGAIPGELFF.

V usage is TRBV7-9 and J usage is TRBJ2-7; no reliable D call. Per germline, CDR1 SEHNR and CDR2 FQNEAQ (reference sequence). The CDR3 sequence is 12 residues long. V was trimmed by 2 bases and J by 5 bases, leaving 7 bases between them. CDR3 protein: CASSLNRDEQYF. CDR3 nucleotide sequence: TGTGCCAGCAGCTTAAATCGCGACGAGCAGTACTTC.

The chain uses TRBV27 and TRBJ2-1; 10 bases match TRBD2. CDR3 length equals 14 residues. V shed 5 bases and J 5 bases; nucleotides not matched to a gene: 3. The germline V gene encodes CDR1 MNHEY and CDR2 SMNVEV (reference sequence). CDR3 sequence (DNA): TGTGCCAGCAGTGGGACTAGCGCTGACAATGAGCAGTTCTTC. Its translation is CASSGTSADNEQFF.

The J gene is TRBJ2-7, the V gene TRBV18, with 9 nucleotides matching TRBD1. Germline CDR1 is KGHSH and CDR2 is LQKENI. Trimming removed 3 bases from V and 0 bases from J; junction bases left unmatched: 6. CDR3 length equals 16 residues. The CDR3 loop reads CASSPGDRERSYEQYF. The CDR3, as DNA: TGTGCCAGCTCACCGGGGGACAGGGAGCGCTCCTACGAGCAGTACTTC. Full variable domain (outside the CDR3, taken from reference TRBV18 and TRBJ2-7): NAGVMQNPRHLVRRRGQEARLRCSPMKGHSHVYWYRQLPEEGLKFMVYLQKENIIDESGMPKERFSAEFPKEGPSILRIQQVVRGDSAAYFCASSPGDRERSYEQYFGPGTRLTVT.

This chain joins TRBV2 and TRBJ2-2; 12 bases line up with TRBD2. V gave up 2 bases and J gave up 6 bases; unmatched junction bases: 7. CDR3 length equals 17 residues. Germline V CDR1 and CDR2: SNHLY, FYNNEI. The CDR3 is CASSEYRASGGAGELFF. The CDR3 nucleotides are TGTGCCAGCAGTGAATATCGGGCTAGCGGGGGGGCCGGGGAGCTGTTTTTT.

V and J are TRBV23-1 and TRBJ2-1; tentatively, D is TRBD2 (6 bases). TRBV23-1 is filed as an ORF, its function uncertain. The germline V and J ends were trimmed by 3 bases and 0 bases, with 12 bases remaining between them. The CDR3 has 16 amino acids. CDR3 amino acids: CASSQTEGRSYNEQFF. The CDR3 coding sequence is TGCGCCAGCAGTCAGACGGAGGGACGCTCCTACAATGAGCAGTTCTTC.

The J gene is TRBJ2-7, the V gene TRBV7-9; perhaps TRBD1 as D (6 bases). CDR3 size: 16 residues. V was cut by 4 bases and J by 5 bases, with 21 bases left in between. CDR1 SEHNR and CDR2 FQNEAQ come from the germline V gene (reference sequence). The CDR3 bases are TGTGCCAGCAGCTCAAGTGACAGGTACTTTCGGGACGAGCAGTACTTC. Its protein is CASSSSDRYFRDEQYF.